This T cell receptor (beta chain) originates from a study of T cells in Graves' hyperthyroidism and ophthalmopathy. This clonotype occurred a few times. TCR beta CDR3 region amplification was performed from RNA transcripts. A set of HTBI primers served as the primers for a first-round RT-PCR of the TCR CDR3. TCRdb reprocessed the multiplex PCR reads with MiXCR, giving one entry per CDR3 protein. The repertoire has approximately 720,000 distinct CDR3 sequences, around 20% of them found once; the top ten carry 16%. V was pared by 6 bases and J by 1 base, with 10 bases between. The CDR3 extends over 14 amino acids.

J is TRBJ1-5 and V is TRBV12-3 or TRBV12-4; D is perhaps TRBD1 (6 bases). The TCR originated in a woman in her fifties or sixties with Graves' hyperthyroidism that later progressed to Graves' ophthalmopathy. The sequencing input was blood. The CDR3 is CASRTGKSNQPQHF. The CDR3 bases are TGTGCCAGCAGGACAGGAAAGAGCAATCAGCCCCAGCATTTT.